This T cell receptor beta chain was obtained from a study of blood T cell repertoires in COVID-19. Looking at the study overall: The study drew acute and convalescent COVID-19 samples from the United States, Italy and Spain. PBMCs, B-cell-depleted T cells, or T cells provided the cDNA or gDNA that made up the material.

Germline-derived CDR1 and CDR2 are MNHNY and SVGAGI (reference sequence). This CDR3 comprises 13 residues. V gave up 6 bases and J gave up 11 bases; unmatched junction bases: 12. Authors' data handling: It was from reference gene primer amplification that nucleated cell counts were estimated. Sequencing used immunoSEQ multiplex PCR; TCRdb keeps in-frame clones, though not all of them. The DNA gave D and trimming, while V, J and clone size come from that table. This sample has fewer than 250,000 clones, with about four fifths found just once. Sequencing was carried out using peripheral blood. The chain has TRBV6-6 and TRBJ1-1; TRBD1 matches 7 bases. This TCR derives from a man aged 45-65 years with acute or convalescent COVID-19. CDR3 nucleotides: TGTGCCAGCAGATCTACTAGACAGGGATCGGCTTTCTTT. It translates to CASRSTRQGSAFF.